The sequence of this T cell receptor beta chain was determined in a study of molecular identifiers for immune sequencing clone quantification (dated by TCRdb to the late 2010s). For the wider study: For a replicate experiment, RNA from around 20,000 or 99,000 naive CD8 T cells was divided into five aliquots, of which four were sequenced. CD8 T cells were used in a methods study to benchmark molecular-identifier clustering-based TCR repertoire sequencing (MIDCIRS) and TCR RNA copy counting.

The study at large found these results: A single cell's worth of spiked-in Jurkat TCR RNA was reported detectable even among one million naive CD8 T cells. Modeling estimated about 3.3 recovered TCR RNA copies per cell, compared with about ten by digital PCR, which implies roughly 30% capture efficiency. Spiked-in Jurkat TCR RNA (about ten copies' worth), which is not part of the donor repertoire, was contained in the naive libraries. When barcode sub-clustering was omitted, TCR diversity was inflated by chimeric consensus sequences, with chimeras reaching as high as 47%. Identical TCR molecules sharing a barcode could cause highly expanded clone sizes to be underestimated. Clones above 20 RNA copies held over 97% of molecules in CMV-specific effector cells but under 1% in naive cells.

Libraries of naive CD8 T cells were generated from roughly 21,000 to 960,000 sorted cells, with 10%, 30% or 50% of the purified RNA used. On a BD FACSAria II, naive CD8 T cells were FACS-sorted as CD8+CD4-CCR7+CD45RA+ and collected into RLT Plus buffer. To test detection sensitivity, Jurkat RNA equal to some 11 TCR copies was added to samples of roughly 18,000-1,100,000 naive CD8 T cells. Enrichment of CD8 T cells was performed with RosetteSep CD8+ T Cell Enrichment Cocktail and Ficoll-Paque, after which ACK red cell lysis was carried out. Library preparation employed PCR. TCRdb lists the instrument as Illumina HiSeq 4000. Bulk TCR libraries were prepared as previously described, using TCR primers listed in Table S5. Purification of total RNA was performed with the Qiagen AllPrep DNA/RNA kit. Before analysis, reads from multiple sequencing runs of the same library were pooled. As for the original processing: Reads were retained only if the reads had an exact TCR constant sequence, and the retained reads were trimmed to 150 nt and grouped according to their 12-nt molecular barcodes. Reads in each barcode group were sub-clustered using a 15% Levenshtein threshold, and a quality-weighted consensus sequence was built for each RNA molecule. Non-functional sequences were excluded, and lower-count sequences lying one edit away from another sequence were also excluded. Barcode sub-clusters with fewer than 20% of the maximum read count were removed, based on fitting two negative binomial distributions. TCRdb cleaned the public reads at Q25 with fastp, built clones with MiXCR and kept in-frame beta chains. Rows are unified per CDR3 protein, each entry keeping the most common DNA and genes. None of the V and J calls come from the authors' own analysis; TCRdb made them. The sample contains under 650,000 distinct CDR3 sequences, 20% of them found a single time. The ten biggest clones cover 0.7% to 1% of the sample.

Regarding this clonotype: Its antigen remains undetermined. A read error may explain this, as a much larger clone is one base away.

The CDR3, from cysteine to phenylalanine, totals 12 residues. The read is trimmed to its CDR3 DNA, 36 bases read in frame from base 1. The germline V gene encodes CDR1 MGHRA and CDR2 YSYEKL. The sample taken for sequencing was naive CD8+ T cells from blood, with Jurkat cell RNA spiked in. Read against the paper, the sample's cell subset or site label means: FACS-sorted CD8+CD4-CCR7+CD45RA+ naive T cells. This TCR was sampled from a human donor in good health. Some libraries in this study had Jurkat cell RNA spiked in. The chain is encoded by TRBV4-1 joined to TRBJ2-3; TRBD1 is perhaps the D gene, given 5 matching bases. The DNA sequence is TGCGCCAGCAGCCATATCACAGGTACGCAGTATTTT. The resulting protein is CASSHITGTQYF.